Sequencing of this TCR beta chain was carried out in a study of cytomegalovirus exposure and HLA in healthy donors. Points from the study as a whole: What a later analysis reportedly showed was that an Asian-associated ancestry cluster had fewer N-insertions than the roughly 670-donor mean.

Germline CDR1 reads SGHVS; CDR2 reads FQNEAQ. V gave up 5 bases and J gave up 4 bases, with 12 bases separating them. The CDR3 spans 13 residues. Vbeta (60) and Jbeta (13) primers were used in the PCR. The protocol was immunoSEQ multiplex PCR, while the TCRdb copy is restricted to in-frame clones and leaves out a portion. This table holds 80,000 to 130,000 clones, 65% to 90% found once. This clone came up once. Antigen specificity is unknown. Input material: PBMCs. The chain employs TRBV7-8 and TRBJ2-7; D is possibly TRBD2 (5 bases). The TCR originated in a woman aged 18-29 years in good health and CMV-seronegative. CDR3 amino acids: CASSLREKYEQYF. The CDR3, as DNA: TGTGCCAGCAGCCTACGGGAAAAATACGAGCAGTACTTC.